The 16 T cell receptor beta chains listed next were all sequenced from one sample in a study of blood T cell repertoires in COVID-19. Clones were read by immunoSEQ multiplex PCR, and TCRdb kept only the in-frame ones, dropping some. The sample records 150,000 to 200,000 clones, just over 85% being singletons. The sample consisted of PBMCs or T cells enriched from blood (not recorded which). These receptors were taken from a woman aged 18 to 35 who had recovered from COVID-19.

This clone was counted a single time. The chain is built from TRBV11-2 and TRBJ1-2; 7 nucleotides match TRBD1. The CDR3 has 15 residues. Germline CDR1 is SGHAT and CDR2 is FQNNGV. The V segment lost 5 bases and the J segment 2 bases; nucleotides outside the gene matches: 8. DNA of the CDR3: TGTGCCAGCAGCGCAAGACAGGGAGGAAACTATGGCTACACCTTC. This gives the protein CASSARQGGNYGYTF.

The chain joins TRBV7-8 to TRBJ2-2; maybe TRBD2 (6 bases). The ends were cut back, 4 bases at V and 2 bases at J, with 20 bases in the middle. There are 18 residues in the CDR3. In germline, CDR1 is SGHVS, CDR2 FQNEAQ. In DNA form, the CDR3 reads TGTGCCAGCAGCTCTCGTCTACTGTCGGGGACTAACACCGGGGAGCTGTTTTTT. It yields the protein CASSSRLLSGTNTGELFF.

The chain is built from TRBV16 and TRBJ1-1, with D perhaps matching TRBD1 (6 bases). V was shortened by 3 bases and J by 0 bases, with 17 bases between the two germline ends. The CDR3 consists of 17 residues. In germline, CDR1 is KGHSY, CDR2 FQNENV. The CDR3: CASSQVTGPIMNTEAFF. The CDR3 region has the DNA TGTGCCAGCAGCCAGGTGACAGGCCCAATCATGAACACTGAAGCTTTCTTT.

The chain uses TRBV9 and TRBJ2-7, with D possibly TRBD1 on 5 matching bases. The CDR3 spans 15 residues. Germline assignment: CDR1 SGDLS and CDR2 YYNGEE. Between the trimmed V and J ends, which lost 0 bases and 4 bases, there was a span of 14 bases. The CDR3 protein is CASSVGVGLGYEQYF. CDR3 DNA: TGTGCCAGCAGCGTAGGGGTGGGGCTGGGGTACGAGCAGTACTTC.

The V call is TRBV3-1 (or the pseudogene TRBV3-2), the J call TRBJ2-7, with 7 bases aligning to TRBD2. Trimming took 3 bases from V and 2 from J; bases not matched to a gene: 7. From germline, CDR1 is LGHDT and CDR2 YNNKEL (reference sequence). The CDR3 is 15 amino acids. DNA for the CDR3: TGTGCCAGCAGCCAGTGGGAGGGGATTACCTACGAGCAGTACTTC. Its translation is CASSQWEGITYEQYF.

The V gene is TRBV30, the J gene TRBJ1-6, with TRBD1 identical over 9 bases. In germline, CDR1 is GTSNPN, CDR2 SVGIG (reference sequence). J gave up 7 bases and V 0 bases, and 19 bases lay outside the gene matches. This CDR3 has 20 amino acids. The CDR3 region is CAWSVRSHADRGLANSPLHF. DNA of the CDR3: TGTGCCTGGAGTGTACGATCACACGCCGACAGGGGGTTGGCCAATTCACCCCTCCACTTT. Full variable domain (outside the CDR3, taken from reference TRBV30 and TRBJ1-6): SQTIHQWPATLVQPVGSPLSLECTVEGTSNPNLYWYRQAAGRGLQLLFYSVGIGQISSEVPQNLSASRPQDRQFILSSKKLLLSDSGFYLCAWSVRSHADRGLANSPLHFGNGTRLTVT.

The J gene is TRBJ2-2, the V gene TRBV11-2, with a tentative D call TRBD2 (5 bases). CDR3 length: 16 residues. V lost 2 bases, J lost 0 bases, and 10 bases lay in between. Germline V CDR1 and CDR2: SGHAT, FQNNGV. The CDR3: CASSLMSGSNTGELFF. DNA of the CDR3: TGTGCCAGCAGCTTAATGAGCGGTTCGAACACCGGGGAGCTGTTTTTT.

The chain has TRBV27 and TRBJ2-7; TRBD2 aligns across 7 bases. Germline V gives CDR1 MNHEY, CDR2 SMNVEV (reference sequence). The length of the CDR3 is 14 residues. V was clipped by 4 bases and J by 6 bases; unmatched bases: 9. CDR3 DNA sequence: TGTGCCAGCAGTTCATCCAGCGGGGTGGTCGAGCAGTACTTC. Amino acid sequence: CASSSSSGVVEQYF.

This clone was seen only once. The CDR3 coding sequence is TGTGCCAGCGGCGGGGGCCTCAATGAGCAGTTCTTC. Protein product: CASGGGLNEQFF. The V gene is TRBV2, the J gene TRBJ2-1, with D perhaps matching TRBD2 (7 bases). The CDR3 contains 12 residues. Germline CDR1 SNHLY, CDR2 FYNNEI. Deletions cut 8 bases from V and 6 bases from J, with 11 bases between.

In nucleotides, the CDR3 is TGTGCCACCTCGGTCGGGAAGTTCTTC. Protein sequence: CATSVGKFF. V usage is TRBV7-2 and J usage is TRBJ2-1, with D possibly being TRBD2 (5 bases). V lost 10 bases to trimming and J lost 14 bases, with 12 bases between them. Germline CDR1 is SGHTA and CDR2 is FQGNSA. The CDR3 length is 9 residues.

The genes are TRBV2 and TRBJ2-1; no reliable D call. Germline V gives CDR1 SNHLY, CDR2 FYNNEI. The CDR3 runs 14 residues. Trimming left V 6 bases short and J 9 bases short, with 18 bases between. The CDR3 DNA reads TGTGCCAGCAGCGCCGAGCCCCTGGTTGTTGAGCAGTTCTTC. Translated: CASSAEPLVVEQFF.

CDR3 bases: TGTGCCAGCAGCTCCCGCTGGGTCGGAGGTAACTATGGCTACACCTTC. Translated: CASSSRWVGGNYGYTF. This chain uses TRBV28 with TRBJ1-2; D remains ambiguous. Germline CDR1 is MDHEN and CDR2 is SYDVKM. The CDR3 loop spans 16 amino acids. Trimming shortened V by 6 bases and J by 1 base, and 18 bases separated the two germline ends.

This chain uses TRBV10-1 with TRBJ1-1; tentatively, D is TRBD1 (6 bases). Trimming removed 0 bases at V and 6 bases at J, with 20 bases between. This CDR3 comprises 17 residues. Germline CDR1 reads WNHNN; CDR2 reads SYGVQD (reference sequence). CDR3 loop: CASSESVGGGGLSEAFF. The CDR3, as DNA: TGCGCCAGCAGTGAGTCGGTTGGGGGCGGAGGACTGTCTGAAGCTTTCTTT.

The chain employs TRBV30 and TRBJ1-3; D might be TRBD1 (6 bases). CDR1 is GTSNPN, CDR2 SVGIG, per germline (reference sequence). V was shortened by 7 bases and J by 4 bases, with 11 bases between the two germline ends. The CDR3 has 12 amino acids. This CDR3 reads CASKTGGNTIYF. CDR3 in DNA: TGTGCCTCAAAGACAGGAGGAAACACCATATATTTT.

V is TRBV15 and J is TRBJ2-7, with D tentatively TRBD2 (6 bases). The germline V gene encodes CDR1 LNHNV and CDR2 YYDKDF (reference sequence). CDR3 length: 14 amino acids. V shed 0 bases and J shed 7 bases, with 13 bases lying between them. Here the CDR3 DNA reads TGTGCCACCAGCAGAGATCGGGAGTTCAATGAGCAGTACTTC. It codes for CATSRDREFNEQYF.

This rearrangement joins TRBV10-3 to TRBJ2-5; D uncertain. Per germline, CDR1 ENHRY and CDR2 SYGVKD. Trimming left V 4 bases short and J 2 bases short, with 11 bases between. The CDR3 has 14 amino acids. DNA of the CDR3: TGTGCCATCAGTGCGTATGCTAGTCAAGAGACCCAGTACTTC. Amino acid sequence: CAISAYASQETQYF.